This T cell receptor beta chain was observed in a study of Graves' ophthalmopathy and Graves' hyperthyroidism. RNA served as the template for amplifying TCR beta CDR3 regions. HTBI primers served in a first-round RT-PCR, which a second-round multiplex PCR followed. Each CDR3 protein gets one entry after TCRdb re-called the multiplex PCR reads with MiXCR. This repertoire shows hundreds of thousands of distinct CDR3 sequences, about 38% found once; its top ten account for more than 2.5%. Per the germline V gene, CDR1 is SNHLY and CDR2 is FYNNEI. The CDR3 runs to 19 residues. J gave up 6 bases and V 6 bases, and 25 bases lay outside the gene matches.

J is TRBJ1-1 and V is TRBV2; TRBD1 matches at 7 bases. The clonotype was recovered from an adult man with Graves' ophthalmopathy. Sample: peripheral blood. CDR3 coding DNA: TGTGCCAGCAGCGTGAGCGGGGTCGTGACCGGGGGACAGAGGGCTGAAGCTTTCTTT. It is translated as CASSVSGVVTGGQRAEAFF. The variable domain in full, completed from reference TRBV2 and TRBJ1-1, reads EPEVTQTPSHQVTQMGQEVILRCVPISNHLYFYWYRQILGQKVEFLVSFYNNEISEKSEIFDDQFSVERPDGSNFTLKIRSTKLEDSAMYFCASSVSGVVTGGQRAEAFFGQGTRLTVV.